Listed here are 8 T cell receptor beta chains from one sample, sequenced in a study of blood T cell repertoires in COVID-19. Libraries were prepared by immunoSEQ multiplex PCR; TCRdb keeps only in-frame clonotypes and omits some of them. The sample holds around 50,000 clones, approximately 88% seen once. Sequenced sample: peripheral blood. Every receptor here comes from a man aged 70-80 years with acute or convalescent COVID-19.

The CDR3 reads CASSLFRDGELFF. The CDR3 DNA reads TGTGCCAGCAGCTTGTTCCGGGACGGGGAGCTGTTTTTT. The rearrangement joins TRBV5-6 to TRBJ2-2, with D maybe TRBD2 (5 bases). V was clipped by 1 base and J by 7 bases, with 8 bases between them. Germline V CDR1 and CDR2: SGHDT, YYEEEE. This CDR3 spans 13 amino acids.

The rearrangement links TRBV5-4 to TRBJ2-7, with 9 bases fitting TRBD1. Germline V gene sequence: CDR1 SGHNT, CDR2 YYREEE (reference sequence). This CDR3 spans 16 amino acids. The junction had 7 bases not matched to a gene; V was cut back by 2 bases and J by 1 base. CDR3 nucleotide sequence: TGTGCCAGCAGCTTAAACCGGGACAGGGTGTCCTACGAGCAGTACTTC. It specifies CASSLNRDRVSYEQYF.

V and J are TRBV30 and TRBJ1-5, with D possibly matching TRBD1 (6 bases). V lost 1 base and J 9 bases, leaving 13 bases between the germline ends. The CDR3 loop spans 13 amino acids. CDR1 is GTSNPN and CDR2 is SVGIG in the germline V gene (reference sequence). The CDR3 region is CAWSAQGQPPQHF. CDR3 bases: TGTGCCTGGAGTGCACAGGGCCAACCGCCCCAGCATTTT. The full variable domain, rest sourced from reference TRBV30 and TRBJ1-5, is SQTIHQWPATLVQPVGSPLSLECTVEGTSNPNLYWYRQAAGRGLQLLFYSVGIGQISSEVPQNLSASRPQDRQFILSSKKLLLSDSGFYLCAWSAQGQPPQHFGDGTRLSIL.

This chain links TRBV4-1 with TRBJ1-1, with TRBD1 as a possible D gene (6 bases). Trimming removed 4 bases from V and 5 bases from J, with 14 bases in between. Per the germline V gene, CDR1 is MGHRA and CDR2 is YSYEKL. This CDR3 has 14 residues. The CDR3 DNA sequence: TGCGCCAGCAGCCCGAACAGGGTGGAGACTGAAGCTTTCTTT. Translating gives CASSPNRVETEAFF.

The chain links TRBV28 to TRBJ1-3; TRBD1 matches at 9 bases. The CDR3 sequence is 18 residues long. The germline V gene has CDR1 MDHEN and CDR2 SYDVKM. V lost 4 bases, J lost 0 bases, and 10 bases stayed unmatched. For the CDR3, the DNA is TGTGCCAGCAGTTCTGTGACAGGGGGAAGAGGCTCTGGAAACACCATATATTTT. This codes for CASSSVTGGRGSGNTIYF.

The chain uses TRBV15 and TRBJ2-1; TRBD2 is a possible D gene (5 bases). V was trimmed by 9 bases and J by 0 bases, leaving 15 bases between them. The CDR3 is 15 residues long. Germline V gives CDR1 LNHNV, CDR2 YYDKDF (reference sequence). Here the CDR3 reads CATGLVLSSYNEQFF. The CDR3 region has the DNA TGTGCCACTGGACTTGTGCTGAGCTCCTACAATGAGCAGTTCTTC.

The rearrangement uses TRBV18 and TRBJ2-7, with D possibly being TRBD2 (5 bases). CDR1 KGHSH and CDR2 LQKENI come from the germline V gene. The CDR3 sequence is 14 residues long. Between the trimmed V and J ends, which lost 0 bases and 3 bases, there was a span of 9 bases. The CDR3 DNA follows: TGTGCCAGCTCACCACCGGAGGAGAACTACGAGCAGTACTTC. Translation gives CASSPPEENYEQYF.

This clone has at least ten counts. J is TRBJ1-3 and V is TRBV18; D call uncertain. Germline CDR1 and CDR2: KGHSH and LQKENI. Trimming shortened V by 4 bases and J by 4 bases, and 14 bases separated the two germline ends. The CDR3 spans 15 residues. The CDR3 bases are TGTGCCAGCTCACGGGAGGAAGGAACAGGAAACACCATATATTTT. Its protein product is CASSREEGTGNTIYF.